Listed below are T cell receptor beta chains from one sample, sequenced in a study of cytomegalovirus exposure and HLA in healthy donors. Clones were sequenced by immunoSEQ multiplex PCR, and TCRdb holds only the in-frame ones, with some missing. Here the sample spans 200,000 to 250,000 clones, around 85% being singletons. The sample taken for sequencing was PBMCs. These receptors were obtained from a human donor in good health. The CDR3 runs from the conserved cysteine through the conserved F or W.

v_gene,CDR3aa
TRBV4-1,CASSQGDGRTVNTEAFF
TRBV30,CAWMARGYEQYF
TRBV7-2,CASSSRPGTVEVGYGYTF
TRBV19,CASSIANRAQETQYF
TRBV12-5,CASGPGTGVVGNTEAFF
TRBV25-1,CASSDPRGGRQQETQYF
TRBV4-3,CASSQDLSGRTNEQYF
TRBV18,CASSLTLGEKLFF
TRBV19,CASSMLPREAKNIQYF
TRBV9,CASSGGGSGGETGELFF
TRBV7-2,CASSLGWGGRETQYF
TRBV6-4,CASSHRGRGTGSSDTQYF
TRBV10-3,CAISPISGTQETQYF
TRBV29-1,CSVAGRDGSYEQYF
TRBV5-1,CASSSGINTEAFF
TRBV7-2,CASSLEPAGGRVGKTQYF
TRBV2,CASGAGGEKNEQYF
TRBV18,CASSTGTDQPQHF
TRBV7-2,CASSLGDRPNFSSYEQYF
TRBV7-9,CSSADSSYEQYF